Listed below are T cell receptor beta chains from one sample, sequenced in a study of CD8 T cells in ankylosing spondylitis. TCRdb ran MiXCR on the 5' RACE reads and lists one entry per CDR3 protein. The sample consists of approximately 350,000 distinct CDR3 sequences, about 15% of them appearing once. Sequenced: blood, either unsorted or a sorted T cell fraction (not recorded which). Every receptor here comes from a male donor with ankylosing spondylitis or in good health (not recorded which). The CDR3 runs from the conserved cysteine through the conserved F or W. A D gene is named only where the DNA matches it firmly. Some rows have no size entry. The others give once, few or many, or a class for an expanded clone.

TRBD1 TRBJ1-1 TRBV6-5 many CASSYPGGGITEAFF TGTGCCAGCAGTTATCCAGGGGGAGGGATCACTGAAGCTTTCTTT
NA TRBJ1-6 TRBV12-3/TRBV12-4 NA CASSPFWPDSPLHF TGTGCCAGCAGTCCCTTCTGGCCGGATTCACCCCTCCACTTT
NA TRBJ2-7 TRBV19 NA CASSIRQFYEQYF TGTGCCAGTAGTATACGACAGTTCTACGAGCAGTACTTC
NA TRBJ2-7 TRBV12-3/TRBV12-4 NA CASSLLAPGSYEQYF TGTGCCAGCAGTTTACTAGCGCCTGGATCCTACGAGCAGTACTTC
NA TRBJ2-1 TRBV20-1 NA CSAPPAESSYNEQFF TGCAGTGCGCCACCGGCGGAGAGCTCCTACAATGAGCAGTTCTTC
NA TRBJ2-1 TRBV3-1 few CASSTRDSLEQFF TGTGCCAGCAGCACCCGGGACTCCCTTGAGCAGTTCTTC
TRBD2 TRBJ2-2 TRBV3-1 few CASRPLAGGQTGELFF TGTGCCAGCAGGCCTCTAGCGGGAGGCCAGACCGGGGAGCTGTTTTTT
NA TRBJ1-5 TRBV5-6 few CASSAGGGGHQPQHF TGTGCCAGCAGCGCTGGAGGGGGAGGCCATCAGCCCCAGCATTTT
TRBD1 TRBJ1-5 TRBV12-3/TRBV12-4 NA CASRRGQGNQPQHF TGTGCCAGCAGAAGGGGGCAGGGCAATCAGCCCCAGCATTTT
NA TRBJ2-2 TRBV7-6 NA CASSSTLRDGELFF TGTGCCAGCAGCTCCACGCTCAGGGACGGGGAGCTGTTTTTT
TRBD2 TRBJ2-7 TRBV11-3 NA CASSLGGLGEQYF TGTGCCAGCAGCTTGGGGGGACTAGGTGAGCAGTACTTC
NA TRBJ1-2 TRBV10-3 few CAITDLAGYGYTF TGTGCCATCACGGACCTGGCTGGCTATGGCTACACCTTC
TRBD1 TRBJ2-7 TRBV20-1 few CSAYDRAAYEQYF TGCAGTGCTTACGACAGGGCGGCCTACGAGCAGTACTTC
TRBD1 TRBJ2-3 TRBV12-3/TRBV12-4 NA CASSRRQGTTDTQYF TGTGCCAGCAGCCGAAGACAGGGTACAACAGATACGCAGTATTTT
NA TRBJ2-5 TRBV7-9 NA CASSLGRGEETQYF TGTGCCAGCAGCCTGGGGCGTGGGGAAGAGACCCAGTACTTC
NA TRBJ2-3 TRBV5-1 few CASSSYLQGGRGTDTQYF TGCGCCAGCAGCTCGTACCTGCAGGGGGGCAGGGGCACAGATACGCAGTATTTT
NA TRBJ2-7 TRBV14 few CASSPPLLKGGGDEQYF TGTGCCAGCAGCCCCCCCCTTCTGAAGGGCGGCGGGGACGAGCAGTACTTC
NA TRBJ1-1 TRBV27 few CASSFHGKNTEAFF TGTGCCAGCAGTTTCCATGGGAAGAACACTGAAGCTTTCTTT
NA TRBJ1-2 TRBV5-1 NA CASSLTGFSVDTF TGCGCCAGCAGCTTGACGGGTTTTAGTGTCGACACCTTC
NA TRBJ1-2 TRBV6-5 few CASSSREGRNYGYTF TGTGCCAGCAGTTCTCGCGAGGGCCGAAACTATGGCTACACCTTC
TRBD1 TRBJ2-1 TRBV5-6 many CASSRTGGVNEQFF TGTGCCAGCAGCCGGACAGGGGGAGTCAATGAGCAGTTCTTC
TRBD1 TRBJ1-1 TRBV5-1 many CASSLQGALNTEAFF TGCGCCAGCAGCTTGCAGGGGGCTCTGAACACTGAAGCTTTCTTT
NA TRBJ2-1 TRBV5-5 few CASSFGASYNEQFF TGTGCCAGCAGCTTTGGAGCGTCGTACAATGAGCAGTTCTTC
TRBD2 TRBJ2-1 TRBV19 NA CASQRVAGSYNEQFF TGTGCCTCACAGAGGGTAGCGGGATCTTACAATGAGCAGTTCTTC
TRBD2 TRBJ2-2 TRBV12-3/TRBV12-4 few CASSPGLGGELFF TGTGCCAGCAGCCCCGGACTAGGCGGGGAGCTGTTTTTT
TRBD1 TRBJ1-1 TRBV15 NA CATSSGQDAFF TGTGCCACCAGCAGCGGACAGGACGCTTTCTTT
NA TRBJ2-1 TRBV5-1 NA CASSLATATNNEQFF TGCGCCAGCAGCTTGGCCACGGCTACCAACAATGAGCAGTTCTTC
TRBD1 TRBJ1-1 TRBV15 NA CATSRYRQGGGFEAFF TGTGCCACCAGCAGGTACCGACAGGGAGGGGGATTTGAAGCTTTCTTT
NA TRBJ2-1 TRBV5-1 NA CASSPRPLASNEQFF TGCGCCAGCAGCCCACGCCCTCTAGCGAGCAATGAGCAGTTCTTC
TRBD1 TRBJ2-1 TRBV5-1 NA CASSIGQGNNEQFF TGCGCCAGCAGCATAGGACAGGGGAACAATGAGCAGTTCTTC
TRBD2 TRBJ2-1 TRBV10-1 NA CASSENSGGTSYNEQFF TGCGCCAGCAGTGAGAATAGCGGGGGGACATCCTACAATGAGCAGTTCTTC
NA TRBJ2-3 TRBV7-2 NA CASSLDRRAGADTQYF TGTGCCAGCAGCTTAGATAGGAGGGCCGGGGCAGATACGCAGTATTTT
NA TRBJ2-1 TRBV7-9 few CASSQQSSYNEQFF TGTGCCAGCAGCCAGCAAAGCTCCTACAATGAGCAGTTCTTC
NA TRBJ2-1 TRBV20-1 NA CSAREDRRMVEQFF TGCAGTGCTAGAGAGGACCGCCGGATGGTTGAGCAGTTCTTC
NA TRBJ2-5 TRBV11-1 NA CASSPGYRGQETQYF TGTGCCAGCAGCCCAGGGTACCGGGGCCAAGAGACCCAGTACTTC
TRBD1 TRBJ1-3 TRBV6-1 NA CASRFYSGQGSSGNTIYF TGTGCCAGCAGATTTTATTCGGGACAGGGTTCCTCTGGAAACACCATATATTTT
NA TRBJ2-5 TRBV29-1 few CSVVSGAQETQYF TGCAGCGTTGTGTCTGGAGCCCAAGAGACCCAGTACTTC
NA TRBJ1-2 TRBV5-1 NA CASRPDSGYGYTF TGCGCCAGCCGGCCGGACAGTGGGTATGGCTACACCTTC
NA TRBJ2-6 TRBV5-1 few CASSLQVGSGANVLTF TGCGCCAGCAGCTTACAGGTGGGCTCTGGGGCCAACGTCCTGACTTTC
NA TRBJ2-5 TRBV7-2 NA CASRAPGRETQYF TGTGCCAGCAGAGCCCCGGGGAGGGAGACCCAGTACTTC
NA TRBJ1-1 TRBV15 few CATRTRGSANTEAFF TGTGCCACCAGAACCCGGGGCAGCGCCAACACTGAAGCTTTCTTT
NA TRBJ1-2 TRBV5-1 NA CASTPEPNYGYTF TGCGCCAGCACCCCTGAGCCCAACTATGGCTACACCTTC
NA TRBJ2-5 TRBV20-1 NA CSAGPGHEPETQYF TGCAGTGCGGGGCCGGGACACGAGCCAGAGACCCAGTACTTC
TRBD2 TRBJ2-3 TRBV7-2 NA CASSSPSGARTDTQYF TGTGCCAGCAGCTCCCCTAGCGGGGCCCGCACAGATACGCAGTATTTT
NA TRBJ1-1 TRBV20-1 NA CSASDGVVTEAFF TGCAGTGCCTCGGACGGGGTAGTCACTGAAGCTTTCTTT
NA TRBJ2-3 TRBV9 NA CASSVDAHSADTQYF TGTGCCAGCAGCGTAGATGCGCATTCGGCAGATACGCAGTATTTT
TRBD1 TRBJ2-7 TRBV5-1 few CASSYQTGPYEQYF TGCGCCAGCAGCTACCAGACAGGGCCATACGAGCAGTACTTC
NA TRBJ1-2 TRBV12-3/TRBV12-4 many CASSLEAGRSYGYTF TGTGCCAGCAGTTTAGAGGCAGGGAGAAGCTATGGCTACACCTTC
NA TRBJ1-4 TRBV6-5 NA CASSYTETTNEKLFF TGTGCCAGCAGTTACACGGAGACGACTAATGAAAAACTGTTTTTT
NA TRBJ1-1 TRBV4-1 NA CASSQSVGFTEAFF TGCGCCAGCAGCCAATCAGTAGGGTTCACTGAAGCTTTCTTT
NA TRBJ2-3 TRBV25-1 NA CASRVTDTQYF TGTGCCAGCAGGGTCACAGATACGCAGTATTTT
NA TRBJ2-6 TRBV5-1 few CASSFKSGANVLTF TGCGCCAGCAGCTTTAAATCTGGGGCCAACGTCCTGACTTTC